The clone carrying this TCR beta chain was observed a single time. This entry belongs to a study of blood T cell repertoires in COVID-19. Here immunoSEQ multiplex PCR was the method, and the copy in TCRdb shows in-frame clones only, minus some. The table lists about 120,000 clones, roughly 87% of them singletons. The CDR3 extends over 15 amino acids. Trimming cost V 2 bases and J 8 bases; bases outside gene matches: 7. The germline V gene encodes CDR1 MDHEN and CDR2 SYDVKM. The clonotype originates from a man of 80 years or more with acute or convalescent COVID-19. The source material was peripheral blood. The rearrangement joins TRBV28 to TRBJ2-1, with 9 bases matching TRBD2. CDR3 in DNA: TGTGCCAGCAGTTTAGGCGGAACTAGCGGGCATGAGCAGTTCTTC. This encodes CASSLGGTSGHEQFF.